The 21 T cell receptor beta chains presented below share a single source sample, sequenced in a study of regulatory T cells in long-lasting Graves disease. Documented time point: newly diagnosed GD, antithyroid drugs for less than 3 months. Extracted PBMC RNA gave rise to the TCR library. Building of the TCR beta libraries involved iRepertoire HTBI primers and Arm-PCR of CDR3 regions. One entry per CDR3 protein results from TCRdb running MiXCR on the multiplex PCR reads. The table lists 350,000 to 550,000 distinct CDR3 sequences, 14% to 15% of them singletons. These data also featured in a second study, about T cells in Graves' hyperthyroidism and ophthalmopathy.

The material sequenced was peripheral blood mononuclear cells (PBMCs), taken at new diagnosis, from a patient treated with antithyroid drugs. Every receptor here comes from a woman aged 25 to 39 with Graves disease.

This clonotype was seen a few times. This chain uses TRBV2 with TRBJ1-6, with D unresolved. The length of the CDR3 is 12 residues. The V gene lost 4 bases and the J gene lost 9 bases, with 7 bases spanning the gap. The germline CDR1 and CDR2 sequences are SNHLY and FYNNEI. CDR3 nucleotide sequence: TGTGCCAGCAGTGTACGGCCTTCACCCCTCCACTTT. It codes for CASSVRPSPLHF. The whole variable domain, filled in from reference TRBV2 and TRBJ1-6, reads EPEVTQTPSHQVTQMGQEVILRCVPISNHLYFYWYRQILGQKVEFLVSFYNNEISEKSEIFDDQFSVERPDGSNFTLKIRSTKLEDSAMYFCASSVRPSPLHFGNGTRLTVT.

This clonotype was seen many times. This chain joins TRBV11-2 and TRBJ2-3, with 7 bases fitting TRBD2. The CDR3 has 14 residues. Germline assignment: CDR1 SGHAT and CDR2 FQNNGV. With V trimmed by 1 base and J by 3 bases, 1 base remained unmatched. DNA of the CDR3: TGTGCCAGCAGCTTAGGCGGGAGAACAGATACGCAGTATTTT. It yields the protein CASSLGGRTDTQYF.

This clonotype was detected ten times or more. The chain is built from TRBV6-2 or TRBV6-3 and TRBJ2-7, with D unclear. Germline CDR1 reads MNHEY; CDR2 reads SVGEGT. This CDR3 is built from 14 residues. Trimming took 6 bases from V and 4 from J, leaving 16 bases between them. DNA of the CDR3: TGTGCCAGCAGGGCCACGACCATTCTTTACGAGCAGTACTTC. Translated: CASRATTILYEQYF.

This clonotype appeared a few times. This chain connects TRBV29-1 to TRBJ2-3; 8 positions agree with TRBD2. CDR3 size: 14 residues. Trimming removed 8 bases from V and 3 bases from J; junction bases left unmatched: 10. Germline CDR1 is SQVTM and CDR2 is ANQGSEA. CDR3 residues: CSHEGREVTDTQYF. CDR3 coding DNA: TGCAGCCACGAGGGGCGGGAGGTAACAGATACGCAGTATTTT.

The chain couples TRBV10-1 to TRBJ1-1; D remains unclear. Germline V lookup: CDR1 WNHNN, CDR2 SYGVQD (reference sequence). Trimming shortened V by 3 bases and J by 7 bases, and 15 bases separated the two germline ends. The CDR3 runs to 14 residues. CDR3 region: CASSERTYPNEAFF. CDR3 sequence (DNA): TGCGCCAGCAGTGAACGGACCTACCCCAATGAAGCTTTCTTT.

This clonotype was found many times. J is TRBJ2-7 and V is TRBV24-1; TRBD1 might be the D (7 bases). The CDR3 has 14 amino acids. Germline-derived CDR1 and CDR2 are KGHDR and SFDVKD. Trimming shortened V by 2 bases and J by 6 bases, and 13 bases separated the two germline ends. The CDR3 bases are TGTGCCACCAGTGATTCAGGGGGGCGGCGCGAGCAGTACTTC. Residues: CATSDSGGRREQYF.

This chain uses TRBV29-1 with TRBJ2-7; 10 bases fit TRBD2. With 0 bases clipped from V and 2 bases from J, the junction kept 7 bases outside the gene matches. The CDR3 loop spans 16 amino acids. CDR1 and CDR2 (germline): SQVTM, ANQGSEA. The CDR3 sequence: CSVEERGTSVTYEQYF. For the CDR3, the DNA is TGCAGCGTTGAAGAAAGAGGGACTAGCGTTACCTACGAGCAGTACTTC.

This clonotype was counted only a few times. V gene TRBV5-1 combines with J gene TRBJ1-3; possibly TRBD1 for D (6 bases). Trimming shortened V by 0 bases and J by 6 bases, and 16 bases separated the two germline ends. CDR1 is SGHRS and CDR2 is YFSETQ in the germline V gene. The CDR3 consists of 16 residues. The CDR3 loop is CASSLEMAGEENTIYF. CDR3 DNA sequence: TGCGCCAGCAGCTTGGAAATGGCAGGGGAAGAAAACACCATATATTTT.

This clonotype has a handful of counts. A much larger clone lies one base from this, so it may be a read error. The CDR3 DNA sequence: TGCAGTGCTAGAGACGGTAGCGGACCCGCCTACGAGCAGTGCTTC. This encodes CSARDGSGPAYEQCF. This chain uses TRBV20-1 with TRBJ2-7; perhaps TRBD2 as D (6 bases). Germline V gene data show CDR1 as DFQATT and CDR2 as SNEGSKA (reference sequence). The CDR3 contains 15 residues.

The rearrangement uses TRBV20-1 and TRBJ2-2; TRBD2 agrees at 10 bases. The V and J ends lost 4 bases and 2 bases, in that order; junction bases with no gene match: 4. The CDR3 has 15 amino acids. Germline CDR1 DFQATT, CDR2 SNEGSKA (reference sequence). In DNA, the CDR3 is TGCAGTGCTATGCTAGCGGGGGTAAACACCGGGGAGCTGTTTTTT. Its protein is CSAMLAGVNTGELFF.

The genes are TRBV27 and TRBJ1-2; 7 nucleotides align to TRBD1. The CDR3 spans 14 residues. In germline, CDR1 is MNHEY, CDR2 SMNVEV (reference sequence). Losses at the gene ends were 3 bases for V and 4 bases for J; bases not matched to a gene: 5. In DNA form, the CDR3 reads TGTGCCAGCAGTTTCGGACAGGTGGGCTATGGCTACACCTTC. Translation: CASSFGQVGYGYTF.

This rearrangement joins TRBV10-3 to TRBJ2-1, with TRBD1 as a possible D gene (8 bases). Trimming left V 6 bases short and J 7 bases short, with 22 bases between. The CDR3 runs to 16 residues. CDR1 is ENHRY and CDR2 is SYGVKD in the germline V gene. The CDR3 loop is CAISAGGAGGRNEQFF. The CDR3 nucleotides read TGTGCCATCAGCGCAGGGGGGGCAGGGGGCAGAAATGAGCAGTTCTTC.

This clonotype occurred many times. This chain links TRBV2 with TRBJ2-3, with 8 positions matching TRBD1. The CDR3 is 14 amino acids. CDR1 is SNHLY, CDR2 FYNNEI, per germline. Trimming removed 5 bases from V and 3 bases from J; junction bases left unmatched: 4. The CDR3, as DNA: TGTGCCAGCAGTCTCGGACAGGGTACAGATACGCAGTATTTT. Translating it yields CASSLGQGTDTQYF.

The table lists this clonotype with many counts. This chain links TRBV24-1 with TRBJ2-2; TRBD1 is a possible D gene (6 bases). This CDR3 has 16 residues. Trimming cost V 0 bases and J 2 bases, with 9 bases left between them. Per the germline V gene, CDR1 is KGHDR and CDR2 is SFDVKD. The CDR3 DNA sequence: TGTGCCACCAGTGATTTGACAGGGACCAACACCGGGGAGCTGTTTTTT. Translation gives CATSDLTGTNTGELFF.

This clonotype was detected many times. This chain uses TRBV20-1 with TRBJ2-5; 8 nucleotides line up with TRBD1. The junction had 4 bases not matched to a gene; V was cut back by 6 bases and J by 1 base. CDR1 and CDR2 (germline): DFQATT, SNEGSKA (reference sequence). This CDR3 region has 13 residues. The CDR3 sequence: CSANTGGQETQYF. The CDR3 DNA reads TGCAGTGCCAATACAGGGGGCCAAGAGACCCAGTACTTC.

This clonotype was counted only a few times. The chain employs TRBV7-3 and TRBJ2-1; D might be TRBD2 (5 bases). Germline V gene data show CDR1 as SGHTA and CDR2 as FQGTGA. Deletions cut 5 bases from V and 3 bases from J, with 17 bases between. The CDR3 contains 16 residues. The CDR3 here is CASSLQPGTNYNEQFF. For the CDR3, the DNA is TGTGCCAGCAGCCTACAACCGGGAACGAACTACAATGAGCAGTTCTTC.

In this sample, this clonotype turned up once. J is TRBJ2-3 and V is TRBV2, with D maybe TRBD2 (6 bases). Per the germline V gene, CDR1 is SNHLY and CDR2 is FYNNEI. The CDR3 consists of 15 residues. Trimming took off 5 bases at V and 1 base at J, with 13 bases between the two ends. As DNA, the CDR3 is TGTGCCAGCAGTACCACGGGGGTCGGCACAGATACGCAGTATTTT. Its translation is CASSTTGVGTDTQYF.

This clonotype was counted at least ten times. The chain recombines TRBV5-8 with TRBJ2-1, with no clear D. Trimming pared 0 bases from V and 3 bases from J, leaving 1 base between. The CDR3 is made up of 12 amino acids. In germline, CDR1 is SGHTS, CDR2 YDEGEE. The CDR3 is CASSLVYNEQFF. CDR3 DNA sequence: TGTGCCAGCAGCTTGGTCTACAATGAGCAGTTCTTC.

In its sample, this clonotype was seen many times. The chain recombines TRBV18 with TRBJ1-1, with 7 bases matching TRBD1. Unmatched junction bases numbered 10, after V lost 4 bases and J lost 5 bases. The CDR3 totals 15 residues. Germline lookup yields CDR1 KGHSH and CDR2 LQKENI. Written as DNA, the CDR3 is TGTGCCAGCTCACACGTCGGGACAGTGGGAACTGAAGCTTTCTTT. It translates to CASSHVGTVGTEAFF.

At least ten counts were recorded for this clonotype. The V gene is TRBV7-2, the J gene TRBJ2-3; tentative D call: TRBD2 (6 bases). Germline V CDR1 and CDR2: SGHTA, FQGNSA. V lost 4 bases and J 6 bases, leaving 14 bases between the germline ends. The CDR3 sequence is 14 residues long. The DNA for the CDR3 is TGTGCCAGCAGCTCCGGGGACTCAGGGGATACGCAGTATTTT. Its translation: CASSSGDSGDTQYF.

This chain connects TRBV6-7 to TRBJ2-2, with 8 bases fitting TRBD2. TRBV6-7 has ORF status, its function being uncertain. CDR3 length: 17 residues. Trimming cost V 0 bases and J 2 bases; bases outside gene matches: 5. The CDR3 loop reads CASSYSWLAGNTGELFF. DNA for the CDR3: TGTGCCAGCAGTTACTCATGGCTAGCGGGCAACACCGGGGAGCTGTTTTTT.